This entry concerns a single T cell receptor beta chain. Separate from the 666-subject first cohort, the approximately 120-subject validation cohort was the one that the donors belonged to. Sequenced by immunoSEQ multiplex PCR; TCRdb stores in-frame clones only, minus some. The table has 85,000 to 120,000 clones, roughly 95% seen once. The data were obtained in a study of cytomegalovirus exposure and HLA in healthy donors. CDR3 length: 15 amino acids. Trimming took off 1 base at V and 2 bases at J, with 12 bases between the two ends. Germline V lookup: CDR1 MNHNS, CDR2 SASEGT. The clonotype comes from a young woman in good health and CMV-seronegative. V usage is TRBV6-1 and J usage is TRBJ2-7, with D maybe TRBD2 (6 bases). Sequencing was done on a sample of PBMCs. In DNA form, the CDR3 reads TGTGCCAGCAGTGAAGGGGGGGTCCAAACCTACGAGCAGTACTTC. Translation gives CASSEGGVQTYEQYF.